This note documents a single TCR beta chain sequence. The record originates from a study of T cell clones after liver transplantation. Whole-study context: Samples came pre-transplant, pre-randomization before withdrawal, and post-randomization after withdrawal ended.

Assay: immunoSEQ multiplex PCR; the TCRdb copy retains only in-frame clones and omits some. The sample comprises over 50,000 clones, approximately 87% of which are singletons, and around 15% rests with the top ten. Unstimulated PBMCs were sorted into CD3+CD4+ and CD3+CD8+ populations. The receptor comes from a human patient who received a liver transplant. Part of the T cells may come from the graft donor. Sample: CD8+ T cells from blood, taken 12 months after liver transplant.

The CDR3 spells CASSLGGLGQPQHF. The CDR3 bases are TGTGCCAGCAGCTTAGGGGGGCTTGGTCAGCCCCAGCATTTT. The genes are TRBV13 and TRBJ1-5, with D possibly matching TRBD1 (5 bases). This CDR3 is built from 14 residues. CDR1 is PRHDT and CDR2 is FYEKMQ in the germline V gene (reference sequence). Trimming took 0 bases from V and 6 from J, leaving 9 bases between them.